The T cell receptor (beta chain) described here comes from a study of shared clonotypes between healthy human individuals. To note about this clone: Its antigen is currently unknown.

Trimming shortened V by 4 bases and J by 3 bases, and 12 bases separated the two germline ends. This CDR3 comprises 14 residues. CDR1 and CDR2 (germline): SNHLY, FYNNEI. Findings and limits, study-wide: It was only blood that was sampled, and tissue repertoires likely differ. Genetic and exposure-history diversity was limited by the small donor number.

Every subset had its genomic DNA shared out evenly among several immunoSEQ plates. Clones were read by immunoSEQ multiplex PCR, and TCRdb kept only the in-frame ones, dropping some. The sample has a few million clones; around 92% are singletons. This sequence originates from a man aged 18 to 29 in good health. Some clones in this sample may be carry-over from other donors' samples. Sequenced input: naive CD4+ T cells from PBMCs. This sample's subset: CD45RA+ positively selected. This chain joins TRBV2 and TRBJ2-5; D call uncertain. CDR3 loop: CASSALTAEETQYF. CDR3 DNA: TGTGCCAGCAGTGCTTTAACAGCAGAAGAGACCCAGTACTTC.